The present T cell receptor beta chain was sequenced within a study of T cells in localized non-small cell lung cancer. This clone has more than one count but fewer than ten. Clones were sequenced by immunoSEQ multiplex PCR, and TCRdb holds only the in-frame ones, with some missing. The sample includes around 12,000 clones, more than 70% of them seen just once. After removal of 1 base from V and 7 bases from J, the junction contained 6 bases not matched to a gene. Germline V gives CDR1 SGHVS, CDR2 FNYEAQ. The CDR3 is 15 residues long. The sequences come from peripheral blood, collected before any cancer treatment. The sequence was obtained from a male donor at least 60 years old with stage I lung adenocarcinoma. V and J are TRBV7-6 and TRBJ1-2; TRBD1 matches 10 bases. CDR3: CASSLEETGGSGYTF. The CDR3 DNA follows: TGTGCCAGCAGCTTAGAGGAGACAGGGGGCAGTGGCTACACCTTC.